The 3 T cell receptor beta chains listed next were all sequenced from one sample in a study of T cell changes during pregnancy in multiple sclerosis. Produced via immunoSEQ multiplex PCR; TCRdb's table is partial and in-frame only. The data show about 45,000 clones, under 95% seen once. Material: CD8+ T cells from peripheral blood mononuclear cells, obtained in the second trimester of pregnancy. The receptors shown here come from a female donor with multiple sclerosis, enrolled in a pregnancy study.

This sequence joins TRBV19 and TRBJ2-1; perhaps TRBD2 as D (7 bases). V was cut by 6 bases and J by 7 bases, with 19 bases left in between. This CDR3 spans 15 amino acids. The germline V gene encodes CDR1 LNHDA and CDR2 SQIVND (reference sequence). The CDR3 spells CASSVGGGLPNEQFF. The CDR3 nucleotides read TGTGCCAGTAGCGTGGGCGGGGGCCTGCCGAATGAGCAGTTCTTC.

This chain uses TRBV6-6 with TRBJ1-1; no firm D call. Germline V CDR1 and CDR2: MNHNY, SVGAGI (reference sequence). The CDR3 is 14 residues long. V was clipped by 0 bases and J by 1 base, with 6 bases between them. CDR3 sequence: CASSYSTGNTEAFF. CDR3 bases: TGTGCCAGCAGTTACTCGACGGGGAACACTGAAGCTTTCTTT.

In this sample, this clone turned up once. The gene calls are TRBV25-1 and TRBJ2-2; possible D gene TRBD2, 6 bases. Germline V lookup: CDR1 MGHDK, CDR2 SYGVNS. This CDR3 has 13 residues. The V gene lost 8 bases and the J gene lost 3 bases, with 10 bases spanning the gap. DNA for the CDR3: TGTGCCAGCTCTAGGGACTACACCGGGGAGCTGTTTTTT. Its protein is CASSRDYTGELFF.